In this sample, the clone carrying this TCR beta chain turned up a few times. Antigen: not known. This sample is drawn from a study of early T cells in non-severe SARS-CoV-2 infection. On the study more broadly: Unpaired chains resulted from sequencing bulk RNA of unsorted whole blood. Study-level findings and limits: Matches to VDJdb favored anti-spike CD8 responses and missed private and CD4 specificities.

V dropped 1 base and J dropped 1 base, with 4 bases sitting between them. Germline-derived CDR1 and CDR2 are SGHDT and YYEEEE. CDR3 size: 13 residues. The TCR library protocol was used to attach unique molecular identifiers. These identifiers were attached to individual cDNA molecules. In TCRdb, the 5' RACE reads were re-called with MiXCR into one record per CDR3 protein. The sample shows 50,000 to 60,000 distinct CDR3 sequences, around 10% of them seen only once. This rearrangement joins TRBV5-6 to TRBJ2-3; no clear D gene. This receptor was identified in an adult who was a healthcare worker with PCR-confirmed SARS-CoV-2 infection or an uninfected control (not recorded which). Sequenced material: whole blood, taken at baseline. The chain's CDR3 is CASSLRRTDTQYF. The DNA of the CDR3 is TGTGCCAGCAGCTTGCGACGCACAGATACGCAGTATTTT.